The subject of this entry is one T cell receptor (beta chain). These data are taken from a study of cytomegalovirus exposure and HLA in healthy donors. This PCR relied on a set of 60 Vbeta primers and 13 Jbeta primers. Repertoires were generated with immunoSEQ multiplex PCR, while TCRdb's copy carries only in-frame clones and drops some. Seen in this sample are just over 200,000 clones; the ten most common clones hold around 1.1%. The length of the CDR3 is 13 residues. Germline V gives CDR1 KGHSH, CDR2 LQKENI. The junction had 5 bases not matched to a gene; V was cut back by 5 bases and J by 5 bases. The receptor's source is a girl aged 2 to 9 in good health and CMV-seropositive. This chain uses TRBV18 with TRBJ2-7, with TRBD2 matching over 8 bases. Source material: PBMCs. The CDR3: CASSERESHEQYF. CDR3 coding DNA: TGTGCCAGCTCAGAGCGGGAGTCTCACGAGCAGTACTTC.